Shown below are 16 T cell receptor beta chains from a single sample sequenced in a study of OX40 agonist ivuxolimab in advanced cancers. TCRdb keeps only in-frame clones here, not all; method: immunoSEQ multiplex PCR. The sample consists of roughly 120,000 clones, more than 80% of them appearing once. Sequencing used CD4+ or CD8+ T cells sorted from blood, obtained in a trial of the OX40 agonist ivuxolimab. These receptors were collected from an adult with an advanced solid tumor such as melanoma, head and neck, liver or kidney cancer.

The rearrangement links TRBV5-4 to TRBJ2-7; D gene uncertain. CDR3 length: 12 amino acids. Germline V gene data show CDR1 as SGHNT and CDR2 as YYREEE (reference sequence). Trimming pared 2 bases from V and 4 bases from J, leaving 7 bases between. The CDR3 here is CASSFGRYEQYF. DNA for the CDR3: TGTGCCAGCAGCTTCGGACGTTACGAGCAGTACTTC. Drawing the rest from reference TRBV5-4 and TRBJ2-7, the complete variable domain is ETGVTQSPTHLIKTRGQQVTLRCSSQSGHNTVSWYQQALGQGPQFIFQYYREEENGRGNFPPRFSGLQFPNYSSELNVNALELDDSALYLCASSFGRYEQYFGPGTRLTVT.

The V and J genes are TRBV29-1 and TRBJ2-6; D unclear. This CDR3 is built from 16 residues. V lost 6 bases and J lost 0, with 15 bases in between. Germline V lookup: CDR1 SQVTM, CDR2 ANQGSEA. The CDR3 DNA sequence: TGCAGCGTCATGCAATATTTAAACTCTGGGGCCAACGTCCTGACTTTC. It codes for CSVMQYLNSGANVLTF.

This clone was observed once. This chain links TRBV19 with TRBJ1-5, with a weak D call TRBD1 (6 bases). Germline CDR1 LNHDA, CDR2 SQIVND (reference sequence). Trimming pared 3 bases from V and 7 bases from J, leaving 16 bases between. The CDR3 contains 15 residues. The CDR3 nucleotides read TGTGCCAGTAGTATGGGGACATCGCGCTTGCAGCCCCAGCATTTT. Amino acids: CASSMGTSRLQPQHF. Based on the CDR3 plus reference TRBV19 and TRBJ1-5, the full variable domain is DGGITQSPKYLFRKEGQNVTLSCEQNLNHDAMYWYRQDPGQGLRLIYYSQIVNDFQKGDIAEGYSVSREKKESFPLTVTSAQKNPTAFYLCASSMGTSRLQPQHFGDGTRLSIL.

V gene TRBV11-2 combines with J gene TRBJ2-7, with TRBD2 identical over 14 bases. The CDR3 consists of 15 residues. CDR1 is SGHAT and CDR2 is FQNNGV in the germline V gene. V lost 5 bases and J lost 4; bases outside the gene matches: 4. The DNA for the CDR3 is TGTGCCAGCAGCCCGACTAGCGGGGGGGGGTACGAGCAGTACTTC. Translating it yields CASSPTSGGGYEQYF. Using reference TRBV11-2 and TRBJ2-7 for the parts outside the CDR3, the full variable domain is EAGVAQSPRYKIIEKRQSVAFWCNPISGHATLYWYQQILGQGPKLLIQFQNNGVVDDSQLPKDRFSAERLKGVDSTLKIQPAKLEDSAVYLCASSPTSGGGYEQYFGPGTRLTVT.

CDR3 sequence: CASSLTGPSGSEQYF. As DNA, the CDR3 is TGTGCCAGCAGCCTTACCGGGCCGTCAGGCTCCGAGCAGTACTTC. This chain connects TRBV4-2 to TRBJ2-7; D gene ambiguous. The ends were cut back, 4 bases at V and 6 bases at J, with 19 bases in the middle. CDR1 is LGHNA and CDR2 is YNFKEQ in the germline V gene. The CDR3 is 15 amino acids.

The chain combines TRBV2 with TRBJ2-2, with a tentative D call TRBD1 (5 bases). The CDR3 runs 14 residues. Germline CDR1 SNHLY, CDR2 FYNNEI. The V end was cut by 2 bases, the J end by 6 bases, with 10 bases between. CDR3 residues: CASSEQGRAGELFF. The CDR3 nucleotides are TGTGCCAGCAGTGAACAGGGCAGGGCCGGGGAGCTGTTTTTT.

The gene calls are TRBV15 and TRBJ2-3; the match to TRBD2 covers 8 bases. There are 14 residues in the CDR3. The germline CDR1 and CDR2 sequences are LNHNV and YYDKDF (reference sequence). Trimming removed 0 bases from V and 5 bases from J; junction bases left unmatched: 1. As DNA, the CDR3 is TGTGCCACCAGCAGAGATCGGGGGGGAGATACGCAGTATTTT. Encoded protein: CATSRDRGGDTQYF. Drawing the rest from reference TRBV15 and TRBJ2-3, the complete variable domain is DAMVIQNPRYQVTQFGKPVTLSCSQTLNHNVMYWYQQKSSQAPKLLFHYYDKDFNNEADTPDNFQSRRPNTSFCFLDIRSPGLGDTAMYLCATSRDRGGDTQYFGPGTRLTVL.

This chain links TRBV6-5 with TRBJ2-7; D is ambiguous. Germline CDR1 MNHEY, CDR2 SVGAGI. Trimming cost V 4 bases and J 3 bases, with 4 bases left between them. CDR3 length: 11 residues. The CDR3 nucleotides read TGTGCCAGCAGTTCCAACTACGAGCAGTACTTC. This translates into CASSSNYEQYF.

V is TRBV7-9 and J is TRBJ1-5, with 7 bases fitting TRBD1. The CDR3 runs 16 residues. V lost 4 bases and J lost 3; bases outside the gene matches: 9. Germline V gives CDR1 SEHNR, CDR2 FQNEAQ (reference sequence). CDR3 residues: CASSSEAGGSNQPQHF. As DNA, the CDR3 is TGTGCCAGCAGCTCAGAGGCAGGGGGGTCCAATCAGCCCCAGCATTTT.

The chain employs TRBV11-2 and TRBJ2-7, with 8 bases aligning to TRBD1. V shed 1 base and J 5 bases; nucleotides not matched to a gene: 19. Per the germline V gene, CDR1 is SGHAT and CDR2 is FQNNGV. CDR3 size: 19 residues. The CDR3, as DNA: TGTGCCAGCAGCTTAGGGCGGGGCAGGGGGCGCCCCGGGACGGACGAGCAGTACTTC. Translated: CASSLGRGRGRPGTDEQYF.

The chain recombines TRBV5-4 with TRBJ2-7; TRBD1 matches at 8 bases. The CDR3 totals 16 residues. The V and J ends lost 4 bases and 0 bases, in that order; junction bases with no gene match: 9. CDR1 and CDR2 (germline): SGHNT, YYREEE (reference sequence). In nucleotides, the CDR3 is TGTGCCAGCAGCCCTCAAAAGGGACAGGTCTCCTACGAGCAGTACTTC. The encoded protein is CASSPQKGQVSYEQYF.

V gene TRBV4-3 combines with J gene TRBJ2-2; the D is unclear. The CDR3 has 14 amino acids. Germline assignment: CDR1 LGHNA and CDR2 YSLEER. Trimming took 0 bases from V and 6 from J, leaving 8 bases between them. CDR3 protein: CASSQDPGAGELFF. CDR3 sequence (DNA): TGCGCCAGCAGCCAAGATCCAGGAGCCGGGGAGCTGTTTTTT.

The rearrangement links TRBV2 to TRBJ2-6; D unclear. CDR3 length: 14 residues. Germline V gene sequence: CDR1 SNHLY, CDR2 FYNNEI. V was trimmed by 4 bases and J by 2 bases, leaving 6 bases between them. The CDR3, as DNA: TGTGCCAGCAGTGGAGGCGCTGGGGCCAACGTCCTGACTTTC. Translated, it gives CASSGGAGANVLTF. Filled out from reference TRBV2 and TRBJ2-6, the complete variable domain reads EPEVTQTPSHQVTQMGQEVILRCVPISNHLYFYWYRQILGQKVEFLVSFYNNEISEKSEIFDDQFSVERPDGSNFTLKIRSTKLEDSAMYFCASSGGAGANVLTFGAGSRLTVL.

This chain connects TRBV5-6 to TRBJ2-5; D gene ambiguous. Germline V gene sequence: CDR1 SGHDT, CDR2 YYEEEE. This CDR3 has 11 residues. With 1 base removed from V and 5 bases from J, the gap between germline ends came to 3 bases. The CDR3 loop reads CASSLYETQYF. As DNA, the CDR3 is TGTGCCAGCAGCTTGTACGAGACCCAGTACTTC.

The rearrangement uses TRBV28 and TRBJ2-3, with 10 bases matching TRBD2. CDR3 length: 17 residues. Germline V CDR1 and CDR2: MDHEN, SYDVKM. Losses at the gene ends were 6 bases for V and 3 bases for J; bases not matched to a gene: 12. The CDR3 is CASRPTTLLAGTDTQYF. In nucleotides, the CDR3 is TGTGCCAGCAGACCCACAACCCTACTAGCGGGGACAGATACGCAGTATTTT.

In its sample, this clone was seen a few times. The chain recombines TRBV23-1 with TRBJ1-6; tentative D call: TRBD1 (5 bases). TRBV23-1 is noted as an ORF with a role that remains uncertain. The CDR3 sequence is 16 residues long. The ends were cut back, 7 bases at V and 8 bases at J, with 21 bases in the middle. CDR3 protein: CASTLPTQGEDSPLHF. Here the CDR3 DNA reads TGCGCCAGCACCCTTCCGACTCAGGGTGAGGATTCACCCCTCCACTTT.